The 7 T cell receptor beta chains in this list originate from one sample, sequenced in a study of T cells in women clearing cervical HPV infection. Here immunoSEQ multiplex PCR was the method, and the copy in TCRdb shows in-frame clones only, minus some. This sample's table has tens of thousands of clones. The specimen sequenced was blood buffy coat. The receptors derive from a woman between 18 and 70 years old with a cervical HPV16 infection that either progressed to CIN3+ or cleared (not recorded which).

With respect to this clone: The read halts 3 residues ahead of the CDR3 end, with the missing end drawn from the germline J gene. The rearrangement joins TRBV6-4 to TRBJ2-3, with TRBD1 matching over 7 bases. Germline V gene data show CDR1 as MRHNA and CDR2 as SNTAGT. Trimming cost V 6 bases and J 1 base; bases outside gene matches: 1. This CDR3 contains 13 residues. Partial CDR3 DNA: TGTGCCAGCAGCGGGACAGGCACAGATACG. Translating it yields CASSGTGTDT. The full CDR3 protein reads CASSGTGTDTQYF.

For this clone: The read ends 3 residues early relative to the CDR3; the germline J gene fills the gap. The V call is TRBV27, the J call TRBJ2-5, with D maybe TRBD2 (6 bases). This CDR3 has 14 residues. The ends were cut back, 2 bases at V and 4 bases at J, with 11 bases in the middle. The germline V gene has CDR1 MNHEY and CDR2 SMNVEV (reference sequence). Partial CDR3 DNA: TGTGCCAGCAGTTTAGTGCGGGGCACAGAGACC. Amino acids: CASSLVRGTET. In full, the CDR3 reads CASSLVRGTETQYF.

Comments on this clone: The CDR3 is cut off 3 residues early in the read; its end comes from the germline J gene. This chain links TRBV5-5 with TRBJ2-5, with 9 bases identical to TRBD1. Unmatched junction bases numbered 2, after V lost 4 bases and J lost 1 base. The CDR3 is 14 residues long. CDR1 is SGHKS, CDR2 YYEKEE, per germline (reference sequence). The CDR3 protein is CASSQGQGQETQYF. Incomplete CDR3 DNA: TGTGCCAGCAGCCAGGGACAGGGCCAAGAGACC.

A remark on this clone: The sequenced fragment ends 3 residues before the CDR3 boundary, so the rest is inferred from the germline J gene. The chain has TRBV6-4 and TRBJ2-2, with 8 bases lining up with TRBD1. Germline V gene sequence: CDR1 MRHNA, CDR2 SNTAGT. Trimming cost V 6 bases and J 6 bases; bases outside gene matches: 3. The CDR3 loop spans 13 amino acids. The sequenced part of the CDR3 DNA is TGTGCCAGCAGCTGGACAGGGTCCGGGGAG. Its protein product is CASSWTGSGE. The whole CDR3 sequence is CASSWTGSGELFF.

A word on this clone: The CDR3 extends 3 residues past the end of the read, so its final part is completed from the germline J gene. The chain links TRBV4-2 to TRBJ2-7, with 12 bases aligning to TRBD2. CDR3 size: 15 residues. Germline CDR1 reads LGHNA; CDR2 reads YNFKEQ. Losses at the gene ends were 0 bases for V and 4 bases for J; bases not matched to a gene: 1. The chain's CDR3 is CASSQETSGGYEQYF. The part of the CDR3 DNA that was read is TGTGCCAGCAGCCAAGAAACTAGCGGGGGGTACGAG.

Remarks on this clone: The missing CDR3 end, 3 residues past where the read stops, is filled in from the germline J gene. This chain links TRBV2 with TRBJ2-2; 10 nucleotides match TRBD2. The CDR3 is 17 amino acids. Losses at the gene ends were 10 bases for V and 4 bases for J; bases not matched to a gene: 15. Germline CDR1 SNHLY, CDR2 FYNNEI. This CDR3 is CAIVRASGGVGTGELFF. The CDR3 DNA, read in part, is TGTGCCATCGTACGGGCTAGCGGGGGCGTAGGCACCGGGGAG.

For this clone: The read gets to within 3 residues of the CDR3 end, and the germline J gene fills in the rest. V and J are TRBV5-4 and TRBJ2-4, with D possibly matching TRBD2 (6 bases). The CDR3 sequence is 14 residues long. Germline V gene sequence: CDR1 SGHNT, CDR2 YYREEE (reference sequence). With 5 bases removed from V and 2 bases from J, the gap between germline ends came to 11 bases. The CDR3 is CASSSGGTKNIQYF. The sequenced CDR3 bases are TGTGCCAGCAGTTCCGGGGGTACCAAAAACATT. The whole variable domain, filled in from reference TRBV5-4 and TRBJ2-4, reads ETGVTQSPTHLIKTRGQQVTLRCSSQSGHNTVSWYQQALGQGPQFIFQYYREEENGRGNFPPRFSGLQFPNYSSELNVNALELDDSALYLCASSSGGTKNIQYFGAGTRLSVL.